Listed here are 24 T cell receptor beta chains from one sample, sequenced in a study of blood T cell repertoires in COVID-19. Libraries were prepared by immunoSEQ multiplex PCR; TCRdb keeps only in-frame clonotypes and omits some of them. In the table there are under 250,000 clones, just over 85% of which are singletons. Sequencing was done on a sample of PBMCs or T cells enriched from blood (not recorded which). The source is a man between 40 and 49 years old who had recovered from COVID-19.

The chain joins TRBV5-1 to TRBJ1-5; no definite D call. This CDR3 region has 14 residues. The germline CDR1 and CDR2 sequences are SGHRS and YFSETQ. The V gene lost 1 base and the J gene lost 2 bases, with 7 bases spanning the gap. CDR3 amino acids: CASSLFFGNQPQHF. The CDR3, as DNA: TGCGCCAGCAGCTTGTTTTTCGGCAATCAGCCCCAGCATTTT.

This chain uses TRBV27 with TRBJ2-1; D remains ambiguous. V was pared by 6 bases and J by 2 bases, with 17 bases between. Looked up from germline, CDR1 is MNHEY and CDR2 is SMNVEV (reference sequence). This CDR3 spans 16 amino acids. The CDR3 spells CASSLAMVRAYNEQFF. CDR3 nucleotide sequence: TGTGCCAGCAGCCTGGCAATGGTCCGGGCCTACAATGAGCAGTTCTTC.

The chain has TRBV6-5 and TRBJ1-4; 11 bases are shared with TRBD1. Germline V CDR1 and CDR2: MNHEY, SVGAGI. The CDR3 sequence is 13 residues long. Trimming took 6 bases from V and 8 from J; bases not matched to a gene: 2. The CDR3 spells CASRGQGEEKLFF. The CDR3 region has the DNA TGTGCCAGCAGGGGACAGGGGGAAGAAAAACTGTTTTTT.

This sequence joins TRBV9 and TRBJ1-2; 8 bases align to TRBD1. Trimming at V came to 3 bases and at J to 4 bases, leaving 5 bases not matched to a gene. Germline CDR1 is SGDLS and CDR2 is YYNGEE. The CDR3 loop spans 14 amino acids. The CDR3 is CASSADRGLYGYTF. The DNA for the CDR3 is TGTGCCAGCAGCGCCGACAGGGGCCTCTATGGCTACACCTTC. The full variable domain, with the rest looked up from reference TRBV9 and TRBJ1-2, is DSGVTQTPKHLITATGQRVTLRCSPRSGDLSVYWYQQSLDQGLQFLIQYYNGEERAKGNILERFSAQQFPDLHSELNLSSLELGDSALYFCASSADRGLYGYTFGSGTRLTVV.

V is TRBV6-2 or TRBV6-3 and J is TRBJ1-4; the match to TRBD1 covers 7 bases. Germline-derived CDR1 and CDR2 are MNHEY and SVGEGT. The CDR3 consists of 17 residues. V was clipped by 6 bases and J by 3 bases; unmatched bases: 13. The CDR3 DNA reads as TGTGCCAGCAGCCCTGACAGGGAGCCGACAGCTAATGAAAAACTGTTTTTT. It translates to CASSPDREPTANEKLFF.

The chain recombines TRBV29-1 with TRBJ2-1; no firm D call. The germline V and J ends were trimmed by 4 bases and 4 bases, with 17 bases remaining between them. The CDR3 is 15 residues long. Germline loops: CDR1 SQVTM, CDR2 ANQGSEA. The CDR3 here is CSVALAEKPYNEQFF. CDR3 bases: TGCAGCGTTGCATTGGCGGAAAAACCTTACAATGAGCAGTTCTTC.

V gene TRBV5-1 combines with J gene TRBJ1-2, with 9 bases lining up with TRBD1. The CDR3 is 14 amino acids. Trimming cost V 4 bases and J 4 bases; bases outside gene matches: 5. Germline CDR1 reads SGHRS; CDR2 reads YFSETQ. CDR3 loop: CASSTGQGFYGYTF. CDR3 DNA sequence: TGCGCCAGCAGCACGGGACAGGGTTTCTATGGCTACACCTTC.

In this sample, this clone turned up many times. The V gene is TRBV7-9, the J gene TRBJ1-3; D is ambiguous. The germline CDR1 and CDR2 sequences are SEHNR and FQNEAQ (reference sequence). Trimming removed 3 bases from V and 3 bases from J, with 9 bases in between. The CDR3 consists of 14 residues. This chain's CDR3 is CASSLDSFGNTIYF. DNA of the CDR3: TGTGCCAGCAGCTTGGACTCCTTTGGAAACACCATATATTTT.

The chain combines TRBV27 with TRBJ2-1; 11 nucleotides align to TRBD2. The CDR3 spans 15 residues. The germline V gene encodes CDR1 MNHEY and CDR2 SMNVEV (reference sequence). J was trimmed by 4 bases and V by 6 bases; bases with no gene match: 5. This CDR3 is CASRPTSGIYNEQFF. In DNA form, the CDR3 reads TGTGCCAGCAGGCCGACTAGCGGGATTTACAATGAGCAGTTCTTC.

The DNA of the CDR3 is TGTGCCAGCAGTTTATCGAGGACAGGGGCTGGAGGCAATCAGCCCCAGCATTTT. Its protein product is CASSLSRTGAGGNQPQHF. The rearrangement uses TRBV27 and TRBJ1-5; 9 bases map to TRBD1. V lost 0 bases to trimming and J lost 2 bases; unmatched junction nucleotides: 8. The CDR3 has 18 amino acids. Germline loops: CDR1 MNHEY, CDR2 SMNVEV (reference sequence).

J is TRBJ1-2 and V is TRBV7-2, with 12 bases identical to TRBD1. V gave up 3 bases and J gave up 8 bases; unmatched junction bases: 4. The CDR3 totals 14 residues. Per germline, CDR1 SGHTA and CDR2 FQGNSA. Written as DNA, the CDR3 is TGTGCCAGCAGCTTGTCCGGGACAGGGGGCGGCTACACCTTC. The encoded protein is CASSLSGTGGGYTF.

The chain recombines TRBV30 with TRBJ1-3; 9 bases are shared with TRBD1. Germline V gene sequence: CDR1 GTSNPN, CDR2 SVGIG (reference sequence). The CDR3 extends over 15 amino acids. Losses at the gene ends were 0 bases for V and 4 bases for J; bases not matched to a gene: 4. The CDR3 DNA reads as TGTGCCTGGAGTGTGGGAGGGACAGGGGGAAACACCATATATTTT. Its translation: CAWSVGGTGGNTIYF.

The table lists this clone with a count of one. CDR3 nucleotides: TGTGCCTGGAGGGAACAGGGTGGGGAGACCCAGTACTTC. Translating gives CAWREQGGETQYF. The V and J genes are TRBV30 and TRBJ2-5, with D possibly matching TRBD1 (6 bases). Trimming took off 3 bases at V and 5 bases at J, with 13 bases between the two ends. Germline V gene data show CDR1 as GTSNPN and CDR2 as SVGIG (reference sequence). The CDR3 is 13 residues long.

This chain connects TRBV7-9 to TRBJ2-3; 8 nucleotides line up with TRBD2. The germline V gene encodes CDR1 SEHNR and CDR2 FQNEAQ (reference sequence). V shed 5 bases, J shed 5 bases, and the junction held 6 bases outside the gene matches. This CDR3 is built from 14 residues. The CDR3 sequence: CASSPGGARDTQYF. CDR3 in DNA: TGTGCCAGCAGCCCCGGGGGGGCCAGAGATACGCAGTATTTT.

The CDR3 DNA is TGTGCCAGCAGTTCGGGGTACAGGGAGCTGTTTTTT. It specifies CASSSGYRELFF. The chain employs TRBV25-1 and TRBJ2-2, with D possibly matching TRBD2 (5 bases). Trimming left V 5 bases short and J 9 bases short, with 10 bases between. Looked up from germline, CDR1 is MGHDK and CDR2 is SYGVNS. This CDR3 comprises 12 residues.

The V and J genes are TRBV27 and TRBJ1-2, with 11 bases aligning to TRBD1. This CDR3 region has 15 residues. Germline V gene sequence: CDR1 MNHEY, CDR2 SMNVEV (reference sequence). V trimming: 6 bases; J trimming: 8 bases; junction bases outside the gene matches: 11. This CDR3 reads CASSPHGQGARGYTF. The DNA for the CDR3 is TGTGCCAGCAGCCCGCATGGACAGGGGGCGAGAGGCTACACCTTC.

CDR3 protein: CASSLAGGHEQFF. In nucleotides, the CDR3 is TGCGCCAGCAGCCTAGCGGGAGGCCATGAGCAGTTCTTC. V gene TRBV4-1 combines with J gene TRBJ2-1; 10 nucleotides agree with TRBD2. With 4 bases clipped from V and 8 bases from J, the junction kept 2 bases outside the gene matches. Germline assignment: CDR1 MGHRA and CDR2 YSYEKL. The CDR3 is 13 amino acids.

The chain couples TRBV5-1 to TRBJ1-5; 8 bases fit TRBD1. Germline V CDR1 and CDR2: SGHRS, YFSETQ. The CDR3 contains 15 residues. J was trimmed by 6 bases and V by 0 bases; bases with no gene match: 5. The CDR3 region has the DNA TGCGCCAGCAGCTTGGCGACAGGGGAGGCTCAGCCCCAGCATTTT. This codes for CASSLATGEAQPQHF.

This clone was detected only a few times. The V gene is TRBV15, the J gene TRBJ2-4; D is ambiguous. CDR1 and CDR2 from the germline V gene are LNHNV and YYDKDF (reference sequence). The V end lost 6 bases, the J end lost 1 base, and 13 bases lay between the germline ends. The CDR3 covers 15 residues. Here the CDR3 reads CATRDPGIAKNIQYF. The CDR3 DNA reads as TGTGCCACCAGAGATCCAGGCATCGCCAAAAACATTCAGTACTTC.

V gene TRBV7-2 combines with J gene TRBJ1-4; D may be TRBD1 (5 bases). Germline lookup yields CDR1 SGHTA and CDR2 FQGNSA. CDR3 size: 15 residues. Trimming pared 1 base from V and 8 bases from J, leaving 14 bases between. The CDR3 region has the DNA TGTGCCAGCAGCTTAGGGGCAGGGAAACTAGAAAAACTGTTTTTT. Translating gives CASSLGAGKLEKLFF.

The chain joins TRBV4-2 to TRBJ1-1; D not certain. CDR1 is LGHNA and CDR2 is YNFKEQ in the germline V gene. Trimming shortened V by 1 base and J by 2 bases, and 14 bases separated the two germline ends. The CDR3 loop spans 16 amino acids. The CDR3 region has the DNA TGTGCCAGCAGCCAAGTCTACCGAGGAGTTAACACTGAAGCTTTCTTT. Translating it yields CASSQVYRGVNTEAFF.

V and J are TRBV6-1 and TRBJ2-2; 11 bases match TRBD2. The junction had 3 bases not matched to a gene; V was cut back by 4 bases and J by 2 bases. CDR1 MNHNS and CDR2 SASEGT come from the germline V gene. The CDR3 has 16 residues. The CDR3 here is CASSAGTSGNTGELFF. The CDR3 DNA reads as TGTGCCAGCAGTGCAGGGACTAGCGGAAACACCGGGGAGCTGTTTTTT.

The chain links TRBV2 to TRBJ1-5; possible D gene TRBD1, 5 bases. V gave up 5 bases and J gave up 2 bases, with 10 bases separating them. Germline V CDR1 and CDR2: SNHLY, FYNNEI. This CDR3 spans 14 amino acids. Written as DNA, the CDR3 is TGTGCCAGCAGTTTGCTCAGGGGCAATCAGCCCCAGCATTTT. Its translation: CASSLLRGNQPQHF. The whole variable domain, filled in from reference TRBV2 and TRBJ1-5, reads EPEVTQTPSHQVTQMGQEVILRCVPISNHLYFYWYRQILGQKVEFLVSFYNNEISEKSEIFDDQFSVERPDGSNFTLKIRSTKLEDSAMYFCASSLLRGNQPQHFGDGTRLSIL.

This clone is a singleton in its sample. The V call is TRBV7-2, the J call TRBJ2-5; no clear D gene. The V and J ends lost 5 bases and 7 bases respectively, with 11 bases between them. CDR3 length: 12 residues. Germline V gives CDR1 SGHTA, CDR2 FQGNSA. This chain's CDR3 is CASSPPRGTQYF. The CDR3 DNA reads TGTGCCAGCAGCCCCCCGAGAGGGACCCAGTACTTC.